The 20 T cell receptor beta chains below were found in one sample sequenced in a study of T cell responses to AZD1222 COVID-19 vaccine. Clones were sequenced by immunoSEQ multiplex PCR, and TCRdb holds only the in-frame ones, with some missing. The sample includes around 150,000 clones, around nine tenths seen only once; the top ten take 5%. The source was peripheral blood, collected on day 0 of AZD1222 vaccination. The origin of the receptors is an adult in good health.

This chain uses TRBV11-3 with TRBJ2-5; 8 nucleotides agree with TRBD2. Trimming took 6 bases from V and 2 from J; bases not matched to a gene: 5. Germline V gene sequence: CDR1 SGHNT, CDR2 YENEEA. CDR3 size: 14 residues. For the CDR3, the DNA is TGTGCCAGCAGGACGTCTAGCGGGCAAGAGACCCAGTACTTC. This gives the protein CASRTSSGQETQYF.

The CDR3 DNA follows: TGTGCCAGCGGGGCAGGGCCTAGCTCTGGAAACACCATATATTTT. This translates into CASGAGPSSGNTIYF. J is TRBJ1-3 and V is TRBV6-5; D possibly corresponds to TRBD1 (5 bases). With 8 bases removed from V and 0 bases from J, the gap between germline ends came to 14 bases. This CDR3 region has 15 residues. Germline CDR1 MNHEY, CDR2 SVGAGI.

The chain combines TRBV7-3 with TRBJ2-1; D might be TRBD1 or TRBD2, each matching 5 bases. Germline V gives CDR1 SGHTA, CDR2 FQGTGA. Trimming took off 1 base at V and 9 bases at J, with 10 bases between the two ends. The CDR3 is 13 residues long. CDR3 DNA: TGTGCCAGCAGCTTAAATGAGGGGACTGAGCAGTTCTTC. Protein sequence: CASSLNEGTEQFF. Full variable domain (remainder filled in from reference TRBV7-3 and TRBJ2-1): GAGVSQTPSNKVTEKGKYVELRCDPISGHTALYWYRQSLGQGPEFLIYFQGTGAADDSGLPNDRFFAVRPEGSVSTLKIQRTERGDSAVYLCASSLNEGTEQFFGPGTRLTVL.

This clone was detected once. The V and J genes are TRBV19 and TRBJ1-1, with D uncertain. The CDR3 covers 21 residues. Deletions cut 3 bases from V and 7 bases from J, with 36 bases between. CDR1 and CDR2 from the germline V gene are LNHDA and SQIVND (reference sequence). CDR3 in amino acids: CASSIVILVRSGEDDSFEAFF. CDR3 sequence (DNA): TGTGCCAGTAGTATCGTCATTTTAGTTCGGAGCGGAGAAGATGATTCTTTTGAAGCTTTCTTT. Complete variable domain (other parts from reference TRBV19 and TRBJ1-1): DGGITQSPKYLFRKEGQNVTLSCEQNLNHDAMYWYRQDPGQGLRLIYYSQIVNDFQKGDIAEGYSVSREKKESFPLTVTSAQKNPTAFYLCASSIVILVRSGEDDSFEAFFGQGTRLTVV.

This chain's CDR3 is CASSSPENTEAFF. The CDR3 DNA reads TGTGCCAGCAGTTCACCGGAGAACACTGAAGCTTTCTTT. This rearrangement joins TRBV6-2 or TRBV6-3 to TRBJ1-1; D remains unclear. The CDR3 is 13 amino acids. The ends were cut back, 4 bases at V and 1 base at J, with 7 bases in the middle. Germline loops: CDR1 MNHEY, CDR2 SVGEGT.

This clone was detected once. The V and J genes are TRBV28 and TRBJ1-4, with 11 bases fitting TRBD1. The germline CDR1 and CDR2 sequences are MDHEN and SYDVKM. The ends lost 7 bases at V and 7 bases at J; junction bases unmatched: 5. The CDR3 is made up of 14 amino acids. The CDR3 DNA reads as TGTGCCAGCACCGGTGGGACAGGGGGTGAAAAACTGTTTTTT. Translated: CASTGGTGGEKLFF.

V and J are TRBV5-1 and TRBJ1-2; the match to TRBD1 covers 9 bases. The length of the CDR3 is 15 residues. Germline CDR1 is SGHRS and CDR2 is YFSETQ. V lost 4 bases to trimming and J lost 8 bases; unmatched junction nucleotides: 12. CDR3: CASSRPGTGTGGYTF. The CDR3 nucleotides read TGCGCCAGCAGCCGCCCCGGGACAGGGACAGGAGGCTACACCTTC. The whole variable domain, filled in from reference TRBV5-1 and TRBJ1-2, reads KAGVTQTPRYLIKTRGQQVTLSCSPISGHRSVSWYQQTPGQGLQFLFEYFSETQRNKGNFPGRFSGRQFSNSRSEMNVSTLELGDSALYLCASSRPGTGTGGYTFGSGTRLTVV.

The rearrangement uses TRBV20-1 and TRBJ1-1, with D possibly being TRBD1 (6 bases). Per germline, CDR1 DFQATT and CDR2 SNEGSKA (reference sequence). This CDR3 comprises 11 residues. The V end lost 5 bases, the J end lost 8 bases, and 12 bases lay between the germline ends. Here the CDR3 DNA reads TGCAGTGCTGAGGAGGGGGTGGAAGCTTTCTTT. It specifies CSAEEGVEAFF.

The V gene is TRBV19, the J gene TRBJ2-7, with D maybe TRBD1 (6 bases). CDR3 length equals 14 residues. Trimming pared 6 bases from V and 5 bases from J, leaving 17 bases between. Germline CDR1 and CDR2: LNHDA and SQIVND (reference sequence). DNA for the CDR3: TGTGCCAGTAGACCGTCTACAGGGATCCACGAGCAGTACTTC. Encoded protein: CASRPSTGIHEQYF.

The chain recombines TRBV7-6 with TRBJ2-1, with unresolved D. Trimming took off 1 base at V and 2 bases at J, with 9 bases between the two ends. Germline loops: CDR1 SGHVS, CDR2 FNYEAQ. The CDR3 consists of 15 residues. The CDR3 nucleotides are TGTGCCAGCAGCTTAGACGGGCCGCCCTACAATGAGCAGTTCTTC. This translates into CASSLDGPPYNEQFF.

The chain employs TRBV28 and TRBJ1-1; D call uncertain. V lost 5 bases and J 10 bases, leaving 8 bases between the germline ends. This CDR3 contains 10 residues. Germline values: CDR1 MDHEN, CDR2 SYDVKM. The CDR3 bases are TGTGCCAGCAGTAGTCGGCGAGCTTTCTTT. Amino acid sequence: CASSSRRAFF.

In this sample, this clone turned up once. The CDR3: CASRATGQGTGYTF. CDR3 nucleotide sequence: TGTGCCAGTAGGGCCACGGGACAGGGGACCGGCTACACCTTC. The rearrangement uses TRBV19 and TRBJ1-2; 10 bases are a match to TRBD1. The germline gives CDR1 LNHDA, CDR2 SQIVND (reference sequence). The CDR3 covers 14 residues. Trimming removed 6 bases from V and 8 bases from J; junction bases left unmatched: 9.

The gene calls are TRBV18 and TRBJ2-7; D is perhaps TRBD1 (5 bases). Trimming cost V 6 bases and J 7 bases, with 31 bases left between them. The germline CDR1 and CDR2 sequences are KGHSH and LQKENI. There are 18 residues in the CDR3. Here the CDR3 reads CASSRRTRSRVSSNEQYF. The CDR3 region has the DNA TGTGCCAGCTCCCGGCGAACTCGAAGCAGGGTATCTTCGAATGAGCAGTACTTC.

This clone has only one observation. As DNA, the CDR3 is TGTGCCAGCTCACCGACTAGAAACTACGAGCAGTACTTC. It codes for CASSPTRNYEQYF. This chain links TRBV18 with TRBJ2-7; a weak D match, TRBD2 (6 bases). CDR1 is KGHSH and CDR2 is LQKENI in the germline V gene. With 3 bases removed from V and 3 bases from J, the gap between germline ends came to 9 bases. The CDR3 has 13 residues.

The chain uses TRBV10-1 and TRBJ2-3; D unclear. The length of the CDR3 is 13 residues. Germline-derived CDR1 and CDR2 are WNHNN and SYGVQD (reference sequence). Trimming took 2 bases from V and 4 from J, leaving 7 bases between them. CDR3 sequence reads: CASSETSPDTQYF. For the CDR3, the DNA is TGCGCCAGCAGTGAGACTTCTCCAGATACGCAGTATTTT.

V is TRBV6-1 and J is TRBJ2-2; D gene ambiguous. The CDR3 consists of 14 residues. Germline V gene data show CDR1 as MNHNS and CDR2 as SASEGT. V was clipped by 2 bases and J by 6 bases, with 10 bases between them. CDR3 DNA: TGTGCCAGCAGTGAATTGAATTTCCCCGGGGAGCTGTTTTTT. It codes for CASSELNFPGELFF.

The chain combines TRBV11-2 with TRBJ2-1; 10 positions match TRBD2. Germline CDR1 reads SGHAT; CDR2 reads FQNNGV. The CDR3 has 15 residues. J gave up 3 bases and V 4 bases, and 3 bases lay outside the gene matches. CDR3 amino acids: CASSWLAGDYNEQFF. Here the CDR3 DNA reads TGTGCCAGCAGCTGGCTAGCGGGGGACTACAATGAGCAGTTCTTC.

The chain has TRBV15 and TRBJ1-2; D not certain. Per germline, CDR1 LNHNV and CDR2 YYDKDF (reference sequence). V gave up 9 bases and J gave up 0 bases, with 14 bases separating them. This CDR3 region has 14 residues. The CDR3: CATREGSSNYGYTF. CDR3 DNA sequence: TGTGCCACGAGGGAGGGCAGTTCTAACTATGGCTACACCTTC.

V and J are TRBV7-3 and TRBJ2-5, with 14 bases aligning to TRBD2. Germline V gene sequence: CDR1 SGHTA, CDR2 FQGTGA. The CDR3 totals 15 residues. V lost 5 bases, J lost 5 bases, and 4 bases stayed unmatched. In DNA form, the CDR3 reads TGTGCCAGCAGCCCTGGACTAGCGGGGGGCGAGACCCAGTACTTC. Translating gives CASSPGLAGGETQYF.

The CDR3 spells CASSGRGLGNQPQHF. DNA of the CDR3: TGTGCCAGCAGTGGGCGGGGTCTGGGCAATCAGCCCCAGCATTTT. The chain combines TRBV6-2 or TRBV6-3 with TRBJ1-5; D is unclear. The length of the CDR3 is 15 residues. Germline loops: CDR1 MNHEY, CDR2 SVGEGT. Trimming removed 5 bases at V and 2 bases at J, with 13 bases between.